This T cell receptor beta chain was captured in a study of PD-1 blockade in classical Hodgkin lymphoma. Across the whole study: Intravenous delivery of nivolumab at 3 mg/kg to patients occurred every 2 weeks. Study-wide points: Sources of repertoire differences remain undefined, possibly disease activity or prior therapy. Complete responders possessed baseline diversity comparable to newly diagnosed patients. When nivolumab was started under 1 year after ASCT, patients were excluded.

The V end lost 6 bases, the J end lost 5 bases, and 13 bases lay between the germline ends. The CDR3 runs 13 residues. CDR1 and CDR2 from the germline V gene are LNHDA and SQIVND (reference sequence). Comment on this clone: Its target is not known.

Some clones are missing from TCRdb's copy, which holds only in-frame ones; the method was immunoSEQ multiplex PCR. The sample includes 15,000 to 20,000 clones, around 72% of them seen just once. Time point specified: cycle 4 day 1 (C4D1), after around six weeks of nivolumab. Each patient relapsed following autologous stem cell transplantation, and prior brentuximab vedotin exposure differed. The CD4+ T cells used were purified from thawed PBMCs through magnetic negative selection. V usage is TRBV19 and J usage is TRBJ2-5; a possible D gene is TRBD1 (5 bases). The sequence came from a human donor with classical Hodgkin lymphoma. The sequencing used CD4+ T cells from blood, collected before the fourth cycle of nivolumab. CDR3 nucleotides: TGTGCCAGTAGCGGCAGGGTCCAGGAGACCCAGTACTTC. Translating it yields CASSGRVQETQYF.